One and the same sample provided the 31 T cell receptor beta chains below, sequenced in a study of T cells in Graves' hyperthyroidism and ophthalmopathy. Template material for amplifying TCR beta CDR3 regions consisted of RNA transcripts. Carried out on the TCR CDR3, a first-round RT-PCR used the HTBI primer set. TCRdb recomputed calls from the multiplex PCR reads with MiXCR, one row per CDR3 protein. This sample has a few hundred thousand distinct CDR3 sequences; approximately 15% occur once, and the top ten carry around 7.3%. Input material: blood. All receptors come from a young woman with Graves' hyperthyroidism.

This chain connects TRBV25-1 to TRBJ1-1, with D possibly being TRBD1 (5 bases). Germline CDR1 and CDR2: MGHDK and SYGVNS. The CDR3 loop spans 15 amino acids. Deletions cut 3 bases from V and 7 bases from J, with 18 bases between. CDR3 sequence (DNA): TGTGCCAGCAGTGATGTTCGGGACGGTAGGGATGAAGCTTTCTTT. Its protein product is CASSDVRDGRDEAFF.

This clonotype was counted many times. The chain carries TRBV7-2 and TRBJ2-5, with D uncertain. The V end was cut by 4 bases, the J end by 5 bases, with 20 bases between. CDR3 length equals 16 residues. Germline CDR1 SGHTA, CDR2 FQGNSA. CDR3: CASSSLGPSTRETQYF. The CDR3 coding sequence is TGTGCCAGCAGCTCGTTGGGCCCCTCTACGAGGGAGACCCAGTACTTC.

This clonotype showed up just a few times. The chain carries TRBV6-1 and TRBJ1-2; D is uncertain. The CDR3 spans 13 residues. The V gene's germline CDR1 is MNHNS and CDR2 SASEGT. With 6 bases removed from V and 2 bases from J, the gap between germline ends came to 10 bases. CDR3 sequence: CASSEQDNYGYTF. DNA of the CDR3: TGTGCCAGCAGCGAACAAGACAACTATGGCTACACCTTC.

For this clonotype: Relative to the germline gene, one junction end is altered; a read error may explain this. The rearrangement links TRBV7-6 to TRBJ2-7, with 9 bases fitting TRBD2. The CDR3 is 16 amino acids. Germline V gives CDR1 SGHVS, CDR2 FNYEAQ. DNA of the CDR3: TGCGCCAGCAGCTCAGGCCTAGCGGGAAGCTCCTACGAGCAGTACTTC. It yields the protein CASSSGLAGSSYEQYF.

This clonotype was picked up many times. V gene TRBV6-5 combines with J gene TRBJ2-1; 8 bases match TRBD2. The CDR3 is 16 amino acids. CDR1 MNHEY and CDR2 SVGAGI come from the germline V gene. With 1 base clipped from V and 8 bases from J, the junction kept 10 bases outside the gene matches. CDR3 protein: CASSYYTSGHGDEQFF. CDR3 coding DNA: TGTGCCAGCAGTTACTACACTAGCGGCCATGGGGATGAGCAGTTCTTC.

This clonotype showed up many times. V and J are TRBV11-2 and TRBJ2-1; 7 nucleotides align to TRBD2. Looked up from germline, CDR1 is SGHAT and CDR2 is FQNNGV. Germline trimming cut 2 bases from V and 8 bases from J; bases unmatched to any gene: 9. The CDR3 runs 15 residues. The CDR3 here is CASSLFGRGRDEQFF. The CDR3 coding sequence is TGTGCCAGCAGCTTATTCGGGAGAGGGAGGGATGAGCAGTTCTTC.

This clonotype has a count of ten or more. The chain employs TRBV12-3 or TRBV12-4 and TRBJ2-3; TRBD2 matches 11 bases. The J segment lost 0 bases and the V segment lost 7 bases, leaving 6 bases of the junction unmatched. The CDR3 contains 16 residues. CDR3 sequence reads: CASTPTSGVSTDTQYF. As DNA, the CDR3 is TGTGCCAGCACCCCGACTAGCGGGGTTAGCACAGATACGCAGTATTTT.

The chain uses TRBV19 and TRBJ2-7; D remains ambiguous. Trimming shortened V by 3 bases and J by 2 bases, and 14 bases separated the two germline ends. Germline V lookup: CDR1 LNHDA, CDR2 SQIVND (reference sequence). This CDR3 comprises 15 residues. The DNA of the CDR3 is TGTGCCAGTAGTATTTCCCCCACGGAAGCCTACGAGCAGTACTTC. It specifies CASSISPTEAYEQYF.

This clonotype was counted a few times. The rearrangement joins TRBV9 to TRBJ2-1, with TRBD2 matching over 7 bases. The length of the CDR3 is 14 residues. V was clipped by 0 bases and J by 4 bases; unmatched bases: 1. Germline V gives CDR1 SGDLS, CDR2 YYNGEE. Written as DNA, the CDR3 is TGTGCCAGCAGCGTAGCTAGCGGTTACAATGAGCAGTTCTTC. Its protein product is CASSVASGYNEQFF.

This clonotype was counted ten times or more. The V and J genes are TRBV28 and TRBJ2-7; a weak D match, TRBD2 (6 bases). Germline CDR1 reads MDHEN; CDR2 reads SYDVKM. V dropped 3 bases and J dropped 0 bases, with 12 bases sitting between them. The CDR3 loop spans 15 amino acids. CDR3 coding DNA: TGTGCCAGCAGTTTGGAGGGCGGGGACTCCTACGAGCAGTACTTC. It specifies CASSLEGGDSYEQYF.

As regards this clonotype: A read error may be the cause here, since a much bigger clone is one base away. This chain links TRBV4-1 with TRBJ2-1, with 12 bases matching TRBD2. CDR1 and CDR2 (germline): MGHRA, YSYEKL. Trimming cost V 0 bases and J 13 bases; bases outside gene matches: 13. The CDR3 contains 17 residues. Written as DNA, the CDR3 is TGCGCCAGCAGCCAAGAGGGAACTAGCGGGAGGAAGGGGACCCAGTTCTTC. Encoded protein: CASSQEGTSGRKGTQFF.

This clonotype was detected ten times or more. The genes are TRBV28 and TRBJ2-7; D gene unclear. Trimming removed 3 bases from V and 0 bases from J, with 12 bases in between. Germline values: CDR1 MDHEN, CDR2 SYDVKM. CDR3 length: 15 residues. Here the CDR3 reads CASSFAPGNSYEQYF. For the CDR3, the DNA is TGTGCCAGCAGTTTCGCCCCCGGAAACTCCTACGAGCAGTACTTC.

The CDR3 region has the DNA TGCGCCAGCAGCGTCGGGACAGGGCCAAACTATGGCTACACCTTC. It translates to CASSVGTGPNYGYTF. This sequence joins TRBV5-1 and TRBJ1-2; 9 bases agree with TRBD1. Germline CDR1 reads SGHRS; CDR2 reads YFSETQ. Trimming removed 4 bases from V and 2 bases from J; junction bases left unmatched: 6. The CDR3 totals 15 residues.

Ten or more counts support this clonotype. V usage is TRBV9 and J usage is TRBJ2-5; D is unclear. This CDR3 is 14 amino acids long. Germline lookup yields CDR1 SGDLS and CDR2 YYNGEE. V dropped 3 bases and J dropped 5 bases, with 14 bases sitting between them. This chain's CDR3 is CASSASVGLETQYF. The CDR3 region has the DNA TGTGCCAGCAGCGCCTCAGTGGGATTGGAGACCCAGTACTTC. Drawing the rest from reference TRBV9 and TRBJ2-5, the complete variable domain is DSGVTQTPKHLITATGQRVTLRCSPRSGDLSVYWYQQSLDQGLQFLIQYYNGEERAKGNILERFSAQQFPDLHSELNLSSLELGDSALYFCASSASVGLETQYFGPGTRLLVL.

This clonotype was seen ten or more times. CDR3 DNA: TGTGCCAGCAGTCCTCAGGGGGAATCCTACGATTACGACGGCTTAGAGCAGTACTTC. Translation gives CASSPQGESYDYDGLEQYF. This chain connects TRBV28 to TRBJ2-7; TRBD1 aligns across 7 bases. V shed 5 bases and J 7 bases; nucleotides not matched to a gene: 26. Germline lookup yields CDR1 MDHEN and CDR2 SYDVKM. CDR3 length equals 19 residues.

This clonotype was found a few times. The V and J genes are TRBV27 and TRBJ2-7, with D perhaps TRBD2 (6 bases). Germline lookup yields CDR1 MNHEY and CDR2 SMNVEV (reference sequence). Trimming removed 0 bases from V and 7 bases from J, with 13 bases in between. The CDR3 contains 14 residues. CDR3 coding DNA: TGTGCCAGCAGTTTATCCGGAGGGATGAAAGAGCAGTACTTC. Its protein is CASSLSGGMKEQYF.

This clonotype has just a few counts. The genes are TRBV28 and TRBJ2-7; 9 positions agree with TRBD1. V lost 2 bases and J lost 6; bases outside the gene matches: 5. This CDR3 comprises 14 residues. The germline V gene has CDR1 MDHEN and CDR2 SYDVKM. The CDR3 DNA reads TGTGCCAGCAGTTTAGGGGACAGGGTAAGCGAGCAGTACTTC. Encoded protein: CASSLGDRVSEQYF.

This clonotype was detected many times. CDR3 sequence reads: CASSPGGSAATEAFF. The CDR3 coding sequence is TGTGCCAGCTCACCGGGAGGGAGTGCGGCCACTGAAGCTTTCTTT. The gene calls are TRBV18 and TRBJ1-1, with no clear D. The CDR3 has 15 amino acids. Germline-derived CDR1 and CDR2 are KGHSH and LQKENI. Trimming took 3 bases from V and 4 from J, leaving 15 bases between them.

This clonotype was found a few times. The rearrangement uses TRBV9 and TRBJ2-3; 8 bases are shared with TRBD2. V dropped 0 bases and J dropped 2; count of bases not matched to a gene: 14. Per germline, CDR1 SGDLS and CDR2 YYNGEE. This CDR3 contains 19 residues. This CDR3 is CASSVDPLRSGRTTDTQYF. The CDR3 nucleotides are TGTGCCAGCAGCGTAGATCCGCTGAGGAGCGGGAGAACCACAGATACGCAGTATTTT.

The chain carries TRBV9 and TRBJ2-3; TRBD1 or TRBD2 may be the D gene (6 bases each). V shed 0 bases and J shed 4 bases, with 18 bases lying between them. This CDR3 contains 17 residues. In germline, CDR1 is SGDLS, CDR2 YYNGEE. CDR3 region: CASSVVGLGGWPDTQYF. CDR3 nucleotide sequence: TGTGCCAGCAGCGTAGTGGGCCTCGGGGGCTGGCCAGATACGCAGTATTTT.

This clonotype was counted only a few times. V and J are TRBV7-3 and TRBJ2-3; 10 nucleotides line up with TRBD1. CDR3 length: 16 amino acids. Losses at the gene ends were 5 bases for V and 4 bases for J; bases not matched to a gene: 9. Germline V gene lookup returns CDR1 SGHTA and CDR2 FQGTGA. The CDR3 DNA reads as TGTGCCAGCAGCCCCCGGACAGGGGGAATTTCAGATACGCAGTATTTT. It codes for CASSPRTGGISDTQYF.

In this sample, this clonotype turned up many times. The chain recombines TRBV6-1 with TRBJ2-7; tentatively, D is TRBD1 (6 bases). Trimming cost V 0 bases and J 0 bases, with 18 bases left between them. Germline CDR1 reads MNHNS; CDR2 reads SASEGT. This CDR3 is 18 amino acids long. In nucleotides, the CDR3 is TGTGCCAGCAGTGAAGCGCTTCCCCAGGGGCAAACCTCCTACGAGCAGTACTTC. Translating it yields CASSEALPQGQTSYEQYF.

The sample holds many counts of this clonotype. J is TRBJ2-7 and V is TRBV6-1; D not resolved. This CDR3 comprises 12 residues. Germline assignment: CDR1 MNHNS and CDR2 SASEGT. Trimming shortened V by 5 bases and J by 6 bases, and 11 bases separated the two germline ends. The CDR3 DNA reads TGTGCCAGCAGTCGCCTAATTCGCGAGCAGTACTTC. Amino acid sequence: CASSRLIREQYF.

In its sample, this clonotype was seen a few times. J is TRBJ2-2 and V is TRBV19, with D unclear. CDR3 size: 14 residues. Trimming took 1 base from V and 7 from J, leaving 10 bases between them. Germline V gene sequence: CDR1 LNHDA, CDR2 SQIVND (reference sequence). The CDR3 DNA reads as TGTGCCAGTAGTATAGTACAGCTGGGCGGGGAGCTGTTTTTT. It encodes CASSIVQLGGELFF.

This clonotype was seen only a few times. The CDR3 is CASTVQPNAPLHF. The CDR3 region has the DNA TGTGCCAGTACGGTACAGCCAAACGCGCCCCTCCACTTT. The rearrangement links TRBV6-1 to TRBJ1-6; the D is unclear. Looked up from germline, CDR1 is MNHNS and CDR2 is SASEGT. This CDR3 has 13 amino acids. V was clipped by 9 bases and J by 13 bases, with 19 bases between them.

This clonotype was seen a few times. J is TRBJ2-5 and V is TRBV20-1, with 7 nucleotides matching TRBD2. V lost 6 bases to trimming and J lost 3 bases; unmatched junction nucleotides: 10. CDR1 is DFQATT, CDR2 SNEGSKA, per germline (reference sequence). This CDR3 comprises 14 residues. The CDR3 protein is CSAGEGDEEETQYF. CDR3 nucleotides: TGCAGTGCCGGGGAGGGAGATGAAGAAGAGACCCAGTACTTC.

There are many counts of this clonotype. V gene TRBV24-1 combines with J gene TRBJ2-3; D gene ambiguous. Germline V gene lookup returns CDR1 KGHDR and CDR2 SFDVKD. CDR3 length: 16 residues. Trimming shortened V by 8 bases and J by 1 base, and 18 bases separated the two germline ends. The CDR3 DNA reads as TGTGCCACCACAGCCATCAGACCCATCCGCACAGATACGCAGTATTTT. Translation gives CATTAIRPIRTDTQYF.

Comment on this clonotype: Sequence at one end of the junction differs from germline and may be a read error. The CDR3 nucleotides are TGTGCCAGCTCACCGCAGGGAGTGGGCACAGATATGCAGTATTTT. Protein product: CASSPQGVGTDMQYF. The gene calls are TRBV18 and TRBJ2-3; D possibly uses TRBD1 or TRBD2 (5 bases each). CDR1 is KGHSH, CDR2 LQKENI, per germline. This CDR3 region has 15 residues. The entire variable domain, with the rest obtained from reference TRBV18 and TRBJ2-3, is as follows: NAGVMQNPRHLVRRRGQEARLRCSPMKGHSHVYWYRQLPEEGLKFMVYLQKENIIDESGMPKERFSAEFPKEGPSILRIQQVVRGDSAAYFCASSPQGVGTDMQYFGPGTRLTVL.

This clonotype was detected many times. V is TRBV7-6 and J is TRBJ2-3; no firm D call. V lost 5 bases and J 3 bases, leaving 12 bases between the germline ends. Germline CDR1 and CDR2: SGHVS and FNYEAQ. The length of the CDR3 is 14 residues. The CDR3 DNA reads TGTGCCAGCAGCCAAGGGCCCAGAACAGATACGCAGTATTTT. It translates to CASSQGPRTDTQYF.

For the CDR3, the DNA is TGTGCCAGCAGTTTTGGTCTAACGGGACCACTCGAGCAGTACTTC. The encoded protein is CASSFGLTGPLEQYF. The chain employs TRBV27 and TRBJ2-7, with D perhaps matching TRBD1 or TRBD2 (5 bases each). There are 15 residues in the CDR3. Trimming took off 3 bases at V and 6 bases at J, with 18 bases between the two ends. CDR1 is MNHEY and CDR2 is SMNVEV in the germline V gene (reference sequence).

This clonotype appeared a few times. The chain combines TRBV5-1 with TRBJ1-2, with D possibly being TRBD1 (5 bases). Per the germline V gene, CDR1 is SGHRS and CDR2 is YFSETQ. The CDR3 is 13 residues long. With 9 bases removed from V and 4 bases from J, the gap between germline ends came to 16 bases. The CDR3: CATGTSGGYGYTF. DNA for the CDR3: TGCGCCACCGGGACCTCGGGGGGCTATGGCTACACCTTC.